The sequence of this T cell receptor beta chain was determined in a study of T-cell memory formation after mild COVID-19. Study at large: Largely, the TCR clusters proved donor specific.

The CDR3 consists of 15 residues. Trimming stripped 5 bases from V and 2 bases from J, with 15 bases between. Germline CDR1 reads SEHNR; CDR2 reads FQNEAQ (reference sequence). General study findings and limits: That cross-reactive memory joined was suggested by some responding clones appearing in pre-infection memory. Clones contracting over day 15 to 85 were CD4/CD8 balanced, with later expanders leaning CD4+.

TCRdb re-analysed the 5' RACE reads in MiXCR, keeping a single row per CDR3 protein. The sample consists of hundreds of thousands of distinct CDR3 sequences, about 15% of them appearing once. As regards this clonotype: Its antigen is not identified.

The V call is TRBV7-9, the J call TRBJ1-1, with a weak D call TRBD1 (6 bases). The specimen sequenced was PBMCs or a T cell subset sorted from them (not recorded which). The origin of this receptor is a man aged 18 to 30 who had mild COVID-19 (a few samples of this study predate the infection). Cell type and time point are not known. This CDR3 is CASSKNRALNTEAFF. The CDR3 nucleotides read TGTGCCAGCAGCAAGAACAGGGCCCTAAACACTGAAGCTTTCTTT.